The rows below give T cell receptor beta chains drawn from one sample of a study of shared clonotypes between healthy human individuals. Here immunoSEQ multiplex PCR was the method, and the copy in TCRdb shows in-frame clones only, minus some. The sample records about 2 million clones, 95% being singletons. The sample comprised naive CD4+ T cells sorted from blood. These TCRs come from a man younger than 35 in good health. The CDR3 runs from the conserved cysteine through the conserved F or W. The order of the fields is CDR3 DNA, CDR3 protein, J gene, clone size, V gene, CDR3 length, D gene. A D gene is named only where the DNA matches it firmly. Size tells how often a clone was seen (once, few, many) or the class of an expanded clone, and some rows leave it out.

cdr3_nt: TGTGCCTGGAGCCAAGATAACTATGGCTACACCTTC; cdr3_aa: CAWSQDNYGYTF; j_call: TRBJ1-2; clone_size: .; v_call: TRBV30; cdr3_length: 12; d_call: .
cdr3_nt: TGTGCCAGCAGCTTAACCTCGATGAACACTGAAGCTTTCTTT; cdr3_aa: CASSLTSMNTEAFF; j_call: TRBJ1-1; clone_size: .; v_call: TRBV7-3; cdr3_length: 14; d_call: .
cdr3_nt: TGTGCCTGGAGTGTACGAGAGGGCTCACCCCTCCACTTT; cdr3_aa: CAWSVREGSPLHF; j_call: TRBJ1-6; clone_size: .; v_call: TRBV30; cdr3_length: 13; d_call: .
cdr3_nt: TGTGCCAGCAGCTTAGCGGCTAGTGTCACCGGGGAGCTGTTTTTT; cdr3_aa: CASSLAASVTGELFF; j_call: TRBJ2-2; clone_size: .; v_call: TRBV7-2; cdr3_length: 15; d_call: .
cdr3_nt: TGTGCCAGTTCACCACCGGACAGGGTGAACTATGGCTACACCTTC; cdr3_aa: CASSPPDRVNYGYTF; j_call: TRBJ1-2; clone_size: .; v_call: TRBV18; cdr3_length: 15; d_call: TRBD1
cdr3_nt: TGTGCCACCAGCAGAGTAGCACCTAGCAATCAGCCCCAGCATTTT; cdr3_aa: CATSRVAPSNQPQHF; j_call: TRBJ1-5; clone_size: .; v_call: TRBV15; cdr3_length: 15; d_call: .
cdr3_nt: TGTGCCAGCAGCTTACCGGGGGCGGGCGGGGAGCTGTTTTTT; cdr3_aa: CASSLPGAGGELFF; j_call: TRBJ2-2; clone_size: .; v_call: TRBV11-2; cdr3_length: 14; d_call: .
cdr3_nt: TGTGCCAGCAGCCTAGGACAGGGAGGGGAAAAACTGTTTTTT; cdr3_aa: CASSLGQGGEKLFF; j_call: TRBJ1-4; clone_size: .; v_call: TRBV6-6; cdr3_length: 14; d_call: TRBD1
cdr3_nt: TGTGCCAGCAGTTTAATGGCCGTTAGTTATAATTCACCCCTCCACTTT; cdr3_aa: CASSLMAVSYNSPLHF; j_call: TRBJ1-6; clone_size: .; v_call: TRBV27; cdr3_length: 16; d_call: .
cdr3_nt: TGTGCCAGCAGTGAAACAGGGAATGGAAACACCATATATTTT; cdr3_aa: CASSETGNGNTIYF; j_call: TRBJ1-3; clone_size: .; v_call: TRBV2; cdr3_length: 14; d_call: .
cdr3_nt: TGTGCCAGCAGCCCCGACAGGATGAGCACTGAAGCTTTCTTT; cdr3_aa: CASSPDRMSTEAFF; j_call: TRBJ1-1; clone_size: .; v_call: TRBV6-5; cdr3_length: 14; d_call: .
cdr3_nt: TGTGCCAGCAGTGACTCATGGGGGCCCCTTAGCTATGGCTACACCTTC; cdr3_aa: CASSDSWGPLSYGYTF; j_call: TRBJ1-2; clone_size: .; v_call: TRBV6-4; cdr3_length: 16; d_call: .
cdr3_nt: TGTGCCACAAAGGACAGGGGGCGTATCATGAACACTGAAGCTTTCTTT; cdr3_aa: CATKDRGRIMNTEAFF; j_call: TRBJ1-1; clone_size: .; v_call: TRBV11-2; cdr3_length: 16; d_call: TRBD1
cdr3_nt: TGTGCCAGCAGTTCCGCTGGGATCTCCTATAATTCACCCCTCCACTTT; cdr3_aa: CASSSAGISYNSPLHF; j_call: TRBJ1-6; clone_size: once; v_call: TRBV28; cdr3_length: 16; d_call: .
cdr3_nt: TGTGCCAGCAGCTTAGGGGGGTCCGGGGATACGCAGTATTTT; cdr3_aa: CASSLGGSGDTQYF; j_call: TRBJ2-3; clone_size: .; v_call: TRBV11-2; cdr3_length: 14; d_call: .
cdr3_nt: TGTGCCAGCAGCTTAGGAGGCAGGGGCTACGAGCAGTACTTC; cdr3_aa: CASSLGGRGYEQYF; j_call: TRBJ2-7; clone_size: .; v_call: TRBV7-6; cdr3_length: 14; d_call: .
cdr3_nt: TGTGCCTGGAGCAGGGAACGGTACTATGGCTACACCTTC; cdr3_aa: CAWSRERYYGYTF; j_call: TRBJ1-2; clone_size: .; v_call: TRBV30; cdr3_length: 13; d_call: .
cdr3_nt: TGTGCCATCAGTGACTCCATCGGGGGCGGGGAGCTGTTTTTT; cdr3_aa: CAISDSIGGGELFF; j_call: TRBJ2-2; clone_size: .; v_call: TRBV10-3; cdr3_length: 14; d_call: .
cdr3_nt: TGTGCCATCAGTGAGATCACAGGGGGCACTAATGAAAAACTGTTTTTT; cdr3_aa: CAISEITGGTNEKLFF; j_call: TRBJ1-4; clone_size: .; v_call: TRBV10-3; cdr3_length: 16; d_call: TRBD1
cdr3_nt: TGTGCCAGCAGTGCGAAGAGCTCTGGAAACACCATATATTTT; cdr3_aa: CASSAKSSGNTIYF; j_call: TRBJ1-3; clone_size: .; v_call: TRBV6-1; cdr3_length: 14; d_call: .
cdr3_nt: TGCGCCAGCAGTGCCGGGACAGGGGCGAACACTGAAGCTTTCTTT; cdr3_aa: CASSAGTGANTEAFF; j_call: TRBJ1-1; clone_size: .; v_call: TRBV5-1; cdr3_length: 15; d_call: TRBD1
cdr3_nt: TGTGCCAGTAGGGACTACAGGGGGCTCGCTAATTCACCCCTCCACTTT; cdr3_aa: CASRDYRGLANSPLHF; j_call: TRBJ1-6; clone_size: .; v_call: TRBV19; cdr3_length: 16; d_call: TRBD1
cdr3_nt: TGTGCCAGCAGCTTAGTGGTAGCGGGAGGACTCTACGAGCAGTACTTC; cdr3_aa: CASSLVVAGGLYEQYF; j_call: TRBJ2-7; clone_size: .; v_call: TRBV7-2; cdr3_length: 16; d_call: TRBD2
cdr3_nt: TGTGCCAGCTCCGCGGGGGTGAGGCAGCCCCAGCATTTT; cdr3_aa: CASSAGVRQPQHF; j_call: TRBJ1-5; clone_size: .; v_call: TRBV6-6; cdr3_length: 13; d_call: .
cdr3_nt: TGTGCCAGCAGCTCAGACAGGGAGGAGACCCAGTACTTC; cdr3_aa: CASSSDREETQYF; j_call: TRBJ2-5; clone_size: .; v_call: TRBV6-5; cdr3_length: 13; d_call: TRBD1
cdr3_nt: TGTGCCAGCAGCTTAGGTGGGACAGTTTTCTCCTACGAGCAGTACTTC; cdr3_aa: CASSLGGTVFSYEQYF; j_call: TRBJ2-7; clone_size: .; v_call: TRBV7-8; cdr3_length: 16; d_call: TRBD1
cdr3_nt: TGTGCCAGCAGTTCGCTCGCGGGAGGGTCCTACGAGCAGTACTTC; cdr3_aa: CASSSLAGGSYEQYF; j_call: TRBJ2-7; clone_size: .; v_call: TRBV6-5; cdr3_length: 15; d_call: TRBD2
cdr3_nt: TGCGCCAGCAGTGATAGATCTCGGATCACCGGGGAGCTGTTTTTT; cdr3_aa: CASSDRSRITGELFF; j_call: TRBJ2-2; clone_size: .; v_call: TRBV10-1; cdr3_length: 15; d_call: .
cdr3_nt: TGCGCCAGCAGCGGACAGGGTCGGGGAAACACCATATATTTT; cdr3_aa: CASSGQGRGNTIYF; j_call: TRBJ1-3; clone_size: .; v_call: TRBV5-1; cdr3_length: 14; d_call: TRBD1
cdr3_nt: TGTGCCAGCAGCCCAGGGACTAGCGGGGGGAATGAGCAGTTCTTC; cdr3_aa: CASSPGTSGGNEQFF; j_call: TRBJ2-1; clone_size: .; v_call: TRBV7-9; cdr3_length: 15; d_call: TRBD2
cdr3_nt: TGTGCCACTACGCGGGGAGGGGACACCGGGGAGCTGTTTTTT; cdr3_aa: CATTRGGDTGELFF; j_call: TRBJ2-2; clone_size: .; v_call: TRBV2; cdr3_length: 14; d_call: TRBD2
cdr3_nt: TGTGCCAGCAGTTTACCGACAGGAACTGGAAACACCATATATTTT; cdr3_aa: CASSLPTGTGNTIYF; j_call: TRBJ1-3; clone_size: .; v_call: TRBV28; cdr3_length: 15; d_call: .
cdr3_nt: TGTGCCAGTTCACCTACAGCGTCCTACGAGCAGTACTTC; cdr3_aa: CASSPTASYEQYF; j_call: TRBJ2-7; clone_size: .; v_call: TRBV11-2; cdr3_length: 13; d_call: .
cdr3_nt: TGTGCCAGTAGTCTAAGGACAGGAGGGAATCAGCCCCAGCATTTT; cdr3_aa: CASSLRTGGNQPQHF; j_call: TRBJ1-5; clone_size: .; v_call: TRBV19; cdr3_length: 15; d_call: TRBD1
cdr3_nt: TGCGCCAGCAGCGAGCCGGGAGACTATGGCTACACCTTC; cdr3_aa: CASSEPGDYGYTF; j_call: TRBJ1-2; clone_size: .; v_call: TRBV5-1; cdr3_length: 13; d_call: .
cdr3_nt: TGTGCCTTAGGACAGGGCCCTCCCAATGAGCAGTTCTTC; cdr3_aa: CALGQGPPNEQFF; j_call: TRBJ2-1; clone_size: .; v_call: TRBV30; cdr3_length: 13; d_call: TRBD1
cdr3_nt: TGTGCCAGCAGTTTCCGGACTAACTATGGCTACACCTTC; cdr3_aa: CASSFRTNYGYTF; j_call: TRBJ1-2; clone_size: .; v_call: TRBV28; cdr3_length: 13; d_call: .
cdr3_nt: TGTGCCAGCAGCCCCCCTGGGGGCAGTGGCACAGATACGCAGTATTTT; cdr3_aa: CASSPPGGSGTDTQYF; j_call: TRBJ2-3; clone_size: .; v_call: TRBV7-9; cdr3_length: 16; d_call: .
cdr3_nt: TGTGCCAGCAGCTTACCACTTACGGGGTATTACCTCACCTTC; cdr3_aa: CASSLPLTGYYLTF; j_call: TRBJ1-2; clone_size: .; v_call: TRBV28; cdr3_length: 14; d_call: .
cdr3_nt: TGTGCCAGCAGTGGAGTCCTGGGTGGCAATCAGCCCCAGCATTTT; cdr3_aa: CASSGVLGGNQPQHF; j_call: TRBJ1-5; clone_size: .; v_call: TRBV2; cdr3_length: 15; d_call: .
cdr3_nt: TGTGCCAGCAGCCACTCCCCCGGCGGATCCTACGAGCAGTACTTC; cdr3_aa: CASSHSPGGSYEQYF; j_call: TRBJ2-7; clone_size: once; v_call: TRBV14; cdr3_length: 15; d_call: .
cdr3_nt: TGTGCCACCGGGAGGGGACCGACAGAGTATGGCTACACCTTC; cdr3_aa: CATGRGPTEYGYTF; j_call: TRBJ1-2; clone_size: few; v_call: TRBV6-5; cdr3_length: 14; d_call: .
cdr3_nt: TGCGCCAGCAGCGCACAGGGAAAAGTGAACACTGAAGCTTTCTTT; cdr3_aa: CASSAQGKVNTEAFF; j_call: TRBJ1-1; clone_size: .; v_call: TRBV5-1; cdr3_length: 15; d_call: .